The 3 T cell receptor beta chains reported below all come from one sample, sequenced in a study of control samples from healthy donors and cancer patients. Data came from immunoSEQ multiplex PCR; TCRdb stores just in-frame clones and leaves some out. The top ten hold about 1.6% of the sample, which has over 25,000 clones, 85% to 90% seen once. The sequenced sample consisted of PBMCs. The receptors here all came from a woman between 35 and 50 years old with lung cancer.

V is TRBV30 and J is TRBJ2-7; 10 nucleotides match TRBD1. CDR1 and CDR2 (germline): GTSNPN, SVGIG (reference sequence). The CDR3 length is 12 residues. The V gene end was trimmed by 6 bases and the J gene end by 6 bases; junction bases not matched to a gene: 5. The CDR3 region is CACSGQGSEQYF. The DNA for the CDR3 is TGTGCCTGCTCGGGACAGGGGAGCGAGCAGTACTTC.

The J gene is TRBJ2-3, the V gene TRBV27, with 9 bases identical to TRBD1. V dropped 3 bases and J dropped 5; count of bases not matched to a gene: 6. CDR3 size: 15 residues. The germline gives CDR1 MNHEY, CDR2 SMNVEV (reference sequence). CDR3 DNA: TGTGCCAGCAGTTTCGGGACAGGGTTGGGAGATACGCAGTATTTT. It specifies CASSFGTGLGDTQYF.

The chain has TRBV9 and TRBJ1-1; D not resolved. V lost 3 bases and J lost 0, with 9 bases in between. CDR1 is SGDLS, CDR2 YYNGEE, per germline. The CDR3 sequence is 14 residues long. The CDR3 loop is CASSGVGLNTEAFF. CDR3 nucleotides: TGTGCCAGCAGCGGCGTCGGGCTGAACACTGAAGCTTTCTTT.